These 12 T cell receptor beta chains came from one sample sequenced in a study of glioma-infiltrating T cells. The iRepertoire nested amplicon-rescue multiplex PCR amplified TCR alpha and beta CDR3s from RNA. TCRdb re-called the multiplex PCR reads through MiXCR, storing one row per CDR3 protein. The sample has roughly 120,000 distinct CDR3 sequences; approximately 23% are singletons. Material for sequencing was glioma tissue, nonneoplastic brain tissue, or PBMCs (not recorded which). Source of these receptors: a human donor with low-grade glioma or glioblastoma, undergoing nonglioma brain surgery, or in good health (not recorded which).

Turning to this clonotype: This likely comes from a read error, as the CDR3 has no conserved phenylalanine or tryptophan at its end. The chain couples TRBV28 to TRBJ2-3, with 9 bases matching TRBD1. CDR1 and CDR2 from the germline V gene are MDHEN and SYDVKM. V was clipped by 4 bases and J by 7 bases; unmatched bases: 6. This CDR3 has 14 residues. CDR3 in amino acids: CASSSGQGTYTQYL. As DNA, the CDR3 is TGTGCCAGCAGTTCAGGACAGGGGACATATACGCAGTATCTT.

Many counts were recorded for this clonotype. This chain links TRBV27 with TRBJ2-5, with TRBD2 identical over 7 bases. The CDR3 length is 13 residues. Trimming cost V 5 bases and J 5 bases; bases outside gene matches: 5. Germline CDR1 and CDR2: MNHEY and SMNVEV (reference sequence). The DNA of the CDR3 is TGTGCCAGCAGTCTTGGACTAGGGGAGACCCAGTACTTC. This sequence encodes CASSLGLGETQYF.

This clonotype was observed at least ten times. The V and J genes are TRBV28 and TRBJ1-1, with D tentatively TRBD1 (5 bases). The germline V and J ends were trimmed by 4 bases and 8 bases, with 8 bases remaining between them. The CDR3 has 11 residues. Germline V gives CDR1 MDHEN, CDR2 SYDVKM. The CDR3 sequence: CASSSRAEAFF. The CDR3 DNA follows: TGTGCCAGCAGTTCCAGGGCCGAAGCTTTCTTT.

This clonotype has at least ten counts. This chain connects TRBV7-2 to TRBJ2-2; no definite D call. CDR1 and CDR2 from the germline V gene are SGHTA and FQGNSA. Trimming took off 3 bases at V and 10 bases at J, with 6 bases between the two ends. This CDR3 spans 11 amino acids. The CDR3 DNA follows: TGTGCCAGCAGCTTTTTGGAGGAGCTGTTTTTT. Protein product: CASSFLEELFF.

The rearrangement uses TRBV2 and TRBJ2-1; D assignment may be TRBD1 or TRBD2 (6 bases each). Germline assignment: CDR1 SNHLY and CDR2 FYNNEI. Trimming stripped 6 bases from V and 7 bases from J, with 10 bases between. The CDR3 extends over 12 amino acids. CDR3 bases: TGTGCCAGCAGAGTAGGGGGGAATGAGCAGTTCTTC. Protein: CASRVGGNEQFF.

As to this clonotype: A clone one base away is much larger, so this may be a read error. The chain joins TRBV19 to TRBJ1-5, with a possible D match to TRBD1 (5 bases). The CDR3 is 13 residues long. Looked up from germline, CDR1 is LNHDA and CDR2 is SQIVND (reference sequence). V lost 10 bases, J lost 2 bases, and 12 bases lay in between. The CDR3 nucleotides are TGTGCCATTGAGTTAGGGGGCAATCAGCCCCAGCATTTT. Protein: CAIELGGNQPQHF.

Many counts were recorded for this clonotype. The chain links TRBV28 to TRBJ1-1; D uncertain. Germline CDR1 MDHEN, CDR2 SYDVKM. V lost 5 bases and J 6 bases, leaving 13 bases between the germline ends. The CDR3 is made up of 13 amino acids. This CDR3 reads CASSILLGAEAFF. The CDR3 DNA follows: TGTGCCAGCAGTATACTTTTAGGAGCTGAAGCTTTCTTT.

There are a few counts of this clonotype. The chain is built from TRBV19 and TRBJ1-2; D uncertain. Trimming took 1 base from V and 3 from J, leaving 12 bases between them. This CDR3 spans 15 amino acids. Germline values: CDR1 LNHDA, CDR2 SQIVND (reference sequence). The CDR3 region is CASSIVPGGHYGYTF. CDR3 coding DNA: TGTGCCAGTAGTATAGTACCCGGAGGACACTATGGCTACACCTTC.

The table lists this clonotype with a few counts. The genes are TRBV3-1 and TRBJ2-1; the D is unclear. The CDR3 contains 13 residues. V lost 1 base to trimming and J lost 10 bases, with 11 bases between them. The germline V gene has CDR1 LGHDT and CDR2 YNNKEL (reference sequence). The CDR3 DNA reads TGTGCCAGCAGCCAAGCTGGCAGGTTAGAGCAGTTCTTC. Its protein is CASSQAGRLEQFF.

This clonotype was counted at least ten times. The chain employs TRBV7-9 and TRBJ2-1, with no clear D. The germline gives CDR1 SEHNR, CDR2 FQNEAQ (reference sequence). The CDR3 totals 12 residues. V lost 8 bases to trimming and J lost 7 bases, with 12 bases between them. The CDR3 DNA reads as TGTGCCAGCGAACTCCCGAGGAATGAGCAGTTCTTC. It is translated as CASELPRNEQFF.

On this clonotype: Since the CDR3 does not end with the conserved phenylalanine or tryptophan, this likely comes from a read error. The chain joins TRBV7-2 to TRBJ2-2, with D perhaps assigned TRBD1 or TRBD2 (5 bases each). The CDR3 is 15 residues long. Trimming removed 2 bases from V and 4 bases from J, with 11 bases in between. Germline V gene data show CDR1 as SGHTA and CDR2 as FQGNSA. The CDR3 protein is CASSLFGAGTGELFL. The CDR3 nucleotides read TGTGCCAGCAGCTTATTCGGGGCGGGCACCGGGGAGCTGTTTCTT.

There are many counts of this clonotype. The chain links TRBV7-2 to TRBJ2-1, with D hard to call. The CDR3 spans 16 residues. The germline V and J ends were trimmed by 7 bases and 1 base, with 17 bases remaining between them. Germline CDR1 is SGHTA and CDR2 is FQGNSA. CDR3 loop: CASTLVGATSYNEQFF. CDR3 bases: TGTGCCAGCACCCTTGTCGGCGCTACTTCCTACAATGAGCAGTTCTTC. Drawing the rest from reference TRBV7-2 and TRBJ2-1, the complete variable domain is GAGVSQSPSNKVTEKGKDVELRCDPISGHTALYWYRQSLGQGLEFLIYFQGNSAPDKSGLPSDRFSAERTGGSVSTLTIQRTQQEDSAVYLCASTLVGATSYNEQFFGPGTRLTVL.